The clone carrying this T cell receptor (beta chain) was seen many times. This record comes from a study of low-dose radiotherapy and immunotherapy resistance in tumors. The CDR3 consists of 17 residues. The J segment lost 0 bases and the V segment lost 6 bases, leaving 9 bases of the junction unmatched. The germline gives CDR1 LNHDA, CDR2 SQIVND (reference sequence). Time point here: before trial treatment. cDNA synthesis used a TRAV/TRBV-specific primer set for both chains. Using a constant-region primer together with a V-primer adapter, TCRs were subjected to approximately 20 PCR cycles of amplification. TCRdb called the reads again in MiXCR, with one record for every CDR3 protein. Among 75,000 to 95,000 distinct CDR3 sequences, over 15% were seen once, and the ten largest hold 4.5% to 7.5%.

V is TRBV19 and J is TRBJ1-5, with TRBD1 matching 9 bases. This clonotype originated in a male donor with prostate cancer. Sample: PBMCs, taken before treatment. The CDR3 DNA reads TGTGCCAGTAGGCCCGGGACAGGGAGTTTTAGCAATCAGCCCCAGCATTTT. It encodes CASRPGTGSFSNQPQHF.